This T cell receptor beta chain was retrieved from a study of T cell repertoires in cytomegalovirus infection (dated by TCRdb to the late 2010s). About the study as a whole: The peptide stimulations were aimed at well-studied HLA-B-restricted epitopes as well as recently identified HLA-C-restricted CMV epitopes, whose presentation resists viral immunomodulation. Because public TCR beta signatures pointed to carriage of CMV infection together with the matching HLA type, the HLA type of each donor mattered for the analysis.

Sequencing used an Illumina HiSeq 1500. Through fastp at Q25 and MiXCR, TCRdb rebuilt clones from the public reads, retaining in-frame beta chains. Entries that share a CDR3 protein sequence are merged under the most common genes and DNA. In this sample the table shows about 83,000 distinct CDR3 sequences, 20% to 30% of which occur a single time. The ten largest clones represent roughly 50% of the sample. From cysteine to phenylalanine, the CDR3 is 14 amino acids long. Only the CDR3 part of the read is kept: 42 bases, read in frame from the first base. Relative to germline, V is missing 4 bases and J is missing 2 bases, with 3 bases of the junction outside any gene match. CDR1 and CDR2 are drawn from the germline V gene (reference sequence): SGHNT, YYREEE. This clonotype was observed many times. It has no known antigen specificity. Per-nucleotide qualities are absent, and no much larger clonotype sits a single base away.

The sample's treatment or condition label, decoded: in vitro stimulation with specific CMV peptide epitopes to enrich CMV-specific T cells. On the study overall, not on this receptor specifically: In the ex vivo response, HLA-C-restricted CMV-specific TCR beta clonotypes were dominant, and in two of eight donors the single most frequent clonotype came from this HLA-C-restricted group. Carriers of CMV infection plus the relevant HLA type were discriminated by the cumulative frequency of public TCR beta family members in the study cohort and in an independent roughly 400-donor cohort.

The chain uses TRBV5-4 and TRBJ1-5; 7 central bases correspond to TRBD1. This clonotype was obtained from a human donor in good health (CMV status not recorded). Some clones in this sample may be carry-over from other donors' samples. The input for sequencing was CD8+ T cells from cultured PBMCs, taken from culture after CMV antigen stimulation. The CDR3 has the sequence CASSQGQGNQPQHF. In nucleotide form, the sequence is TGTGCCAGCAGCCAAGGACAGGGCAATCAGCCCCAGCATTTT.